These T cell receptor beta chains were read from a single sample in a study of cytomegalovirus exposure and HLA in healthy donors. The assay was immunoSEQ multiplex PCR, and TCRdb's table has in-frame clones only and misses some. The table includes more than 95,000 clones, about three quarters detected once. Sample: PBMCs. The source of these receptors is a man aged 30 to 39 in good health and CMV-seronegative. CDR3s include the opening cysteine and the closing phenylalanine or tryptophan. A D gene is named only where the DNA matches it firmly. Rows may omit the clone size; those that give it use once, few, many or a size class.

v_call	d_call	clone_size	j_call	cdr3_aa	cdr3_nt
TRBV30	NA	NA	TRBJ2-5	CAWTITGTQYF	TGTGCCTGGACCATAACAGGGACCCAGTACTTC
TRBV6-4	NA	NA	TRBJ2-1	CASSKTGEDNEQFF	TGTGCCAGCAGTAAAACAGGGGAGGACAATGAGCAGTTCTTC
TRBV4-1	NA	NA	TRBJ1-5	CASSQDATGFSIDQPQHF	TGCGCCAGCAGCCAAGATGCGACAGGTTTTTCCATTGATCAGCCCCAGCATTTT
TRBV5-6	NA	NA	TRBJ1-3	CASSLVGTPTYSGNTIYF	TGTGCCAGCAGCTTGGTCGGGACACCCACATACTCTGGAAACACCATATATTTT
TRBV19	NA	NA	TRBJ2-1	CASSTTYSSYNEQFF	TGTGCCAGTAGTACCACCTATAGCTCCTACAATGAGCAGTTCTTC
TRBV14	NA	NA	TRBJ1-4	CASSHIQGVNEKLFF	TGTGCCAGCAGCCATATACAGGGAGTTAATGAAAAACTGTTTTTT
TRBV7-2	TRBD2	NA	TRBJ2-2	CASSLVGSGAGRVGELFF	TGTGCCAGCAGCTTAGTAGGGTCGGGAGCGGGGAGAGTCGGGGAGCTGTTTTTT
TRBV5-8	TRBD1	NA	TRBJ2-5	CASRSGTGLIQETQYF	TGTGCCAGCAGGTCCGGGACAGGGCTAATCCAAGAGACCCAGTACTTC
TRBV5-6	NA	few	TRBJ1-1	CASSLQGRSEAFF	TGTGCCAGCAGCTTGCAGGGTCGCTCGGAAGCTTTCTTT
TRBV9	TRBD1	NA	TRBJ2-2	CASSAGTGGHTGELFF	TGTGCCAGCAGCGCTGGGACAGGGGGCCACACCGGGGAGCTGTTTTTT
TRBV27	TRBD2	NA	TRBJ2-2	CASSPAGLATGELFF	TGTGCCAGCAGTCCCGCCGGACTAGCGACCGGGGAGCTGTTTTTT
TRBV25-1	NA	few	TRBJ2-7	CASSELGVEQYF	TGTGCCAGCAGTGAGTTGGGAGTCGAGCAGTACTTC
TRBV10-1	TRBD2	NA	TRBJ2-7	CASSESPLAGGSYEQYF	TGCGCCAGCAGTGAGTCCCCACTAGCGGGAGGATCGTACGAGCAGTACTTC
TRBV7-2	TRBD1	NA	TRBJ2-5	CASSLAAQGGQETQYF	TGTGCCAGCAGCTTAGCGGCACAGGGGGGACAAGAGACCCAGTACTTC
TRBV7-7	TRBD1	NA	TRBJ1-1	CASSFGQGEAFF	TGTGCCAGCAGCTTCGGACAGGGTGAAGCTTTCTTT
TRBV29-1	NA	NA	TRBJ2-1	CSVVQVGLNNEQFF	TGCAGCGTTGTACAGGTGGGCCTCAACAATGAGCAGTTCTTC
TRBV2	NA	NA	TRBJ2-7	CAGGTAYEQYF	TGTGCCGGAGGGACAGCATACGAGCAGTACTTC
TRBV28	TRBD1	NA	TRBJ1-1	CASSLGETGGFF	TGTGCCAGCAGTTTAGGGGAGACAGGGGGTTTCTTT
TRBV9	NA	NA	TRBJ1-3	CASSVAGFETGNTIYF	TGTGCCAGCAGCGTGGCCGGGTTCGAAACTGGAAACACCATATATTTT
TRBV5-1	NA	NA	TRBJ1-2	CASSSSQFSVSGYTF	TGCGCCAGCAGCTCCTCACAGTTCTCCGTTAGTGGCTACACCTTC
TRBV27	NA	NA	TRBJ1-6	CASSFEGVYNSPLHF	TGTGCCAGCAGTTTTGAGGGGGTTTATAATTCACCCCTCCACTTT
TRBV28	NA	NA	TRBJ2-7	CASSLGGGVSSYEQYF	TGTGCCAGCAGTTTAGGGGGGGGCGTATCATCCTACGAGCAGTACTTC
TRBV7-2	TRBD1	NA	TRBJ2-1	CASSFDRVPFF	TGTGCCAGCAGCTTTGACAGGGTACCGTTCTTC
TRBV29-1	TRBD1	NA	TRBJ2-4	CSVGQGGSKNIQYF	TGCAGCGTTGGACAGGGGGGGTCCAAAAACATTCAGTACTTC
TRBV19	TRBD2	NA	TRBJ2-7	CASSIVRTSGTYEQYF	TGTGCCAGTAGTATAGTAAGGACTAGCGGAACCTACGAGCAGTACTTC
TRBV6-6	NA	NA	TRBJ1-1	CASSYSGRGYVAEAFF	TGTGCCAGCAGTTACTCGGGCAGGGGTTATGTCGCTGAAGCTTTCTTT
TRBV7-9	TRBD1	NA	TRBJ2-4	CASSFRTGGFEAKNIQYF	TGTGCCAGCAGCTTTAGGACAGGGGGATTCGAAGCCAAAAACATTCAGTACTTC
TRBV5-4	TRBD1	NA	TRBJ1-1	CASSSLNRGRTEAFF	TGTGCCAGCAGCTCACTAAACAGGGGGCGGACTGAAGCTTTCTTT
TRBV19	TRBD1	NA	TRBJ2-7	CASSNRGRLKVYEQYF	TGTGCCAGTAGTAACAGGGGAAGGTTAAAAGTTTACGAGCAGTACTTC
TRBV19	NA	NA	TRBJ1-1	CASSRVMNTEAFF	TGTGCCAGTAGTAGAGTCATGAACACTGAAGCTTTCTTT
TRBV14	NA	NA	TRBJ1-1	CASSQVLGDTEAFF	TGTGCCAGCAGCCAAGTTCTAGGGGACACTGAAGCTTTCTTT
TRBV5-4	TRBD1	NA	TRBJ2-7	CASSLALDREYEQYF	TGTGCCAGCAGCTTGGCCTTGGACAGGGAATACGAGCAGTACTTC
TRBV30	NA	once	TRBJ2-6	CAWRPSSGANVLTF	TGTGCCTGGAGGCCCAGTTCTGGGGCCAACGTCCTGACTTTC
TRBV4-2	NA	NA	TRBJ2-1	CASSQDGAGDDEQFF	TGTGCCAGCAGCCAAGATGGGGCAGGGGACGATGAGCAGTTCTTC
TRBV5-6	TRBD1	NA	TRBJ1-5	CASRLGQDISSEHF	TGTGCCAGCAGGTTAGGACAGGACATCAGCTCGGAGCATTTT
TRBV19	TRBD2	NA	TRBJ2-7	CASSISERAGGSSYEQYF	TGTGCCAGTAGTATATCGGAACGAGCGGGAGGTTCCTCCTACGAGCAGTACTTC
TRBV5-1	TRBD1	NA	TRBJ1-5	CASSLYAGGSQPQHF	TGCGCCAGCAGCTTGTATGCAGGGGGCAGTCAGCCCCAGCATTTT
TRBV27	TRBD2	NA	TRBJ2-7	CASSFASGLGYEQYF	TGTGCCAGCAGTTTCGCTAGCGGTCTAGGCTACGAGCAGTACTTC
TRBV18	NA	NA	TRBJ1-2	CASSVDSTYGYTF	TGTGCCAGCTCAGTGGACAGCACGTATGGCTACACCTTC
TRBV7-2	TRBD1	NA	TRBJ2-2	CASRTGQVTGELFF	TGTGCCAGCAGGACGGGACAGGTTACCGGGGAGCTGTTTTTT
TRBV11-2	NA	once	TRBJ1-1	CASSRVTQELEAFF	TGTGCCAGCAGCCGCGTGACACAGGAGCTCGAAGCTTTCTTT
TRBV5-6	NA	NA	TRBJ2-7	CASSLVQGTAQYF	TGTGCCAGCAGCTTGGTTCAAGGGACTGCGCAGTACTTC
TRBV9	NA	few	TRBJ2-7	CASSVGTGDEQYF	TGTGCCAGCAGCGTAGGGACCGGGGACGAGCAGTACTTC
TRBV5-4	NA	NA	TRBJ2-2	CASSLDPVLNTGELFF	TGTGCCAGCAGCTTGGATCCAGTCCTGAACACCGGGGAGCTGTTTTTT
TRBV30	TRBD2	NA	TRBJ2-7	CAWSVRSSGSYEQYF	TGTGCCTGGAGTGTAAGATCTAGCGGTTCCTACGAGCAGTACTTC
TRBV6-5	NA	NA	TRBJ2-5	CASSPPGVQETQYF	TGTGCCAGCAGTCCTCCGGGGGTCCAAGAGACCCAGTACTTC
TRBV6-4	NA	few	TRBJ1-5	CASSDLGGQPQHF	TGTGCCAGCAGTGACTTAGGAGGGCAGCCCCAGCATTTT
TRBV21-1	NA	few	TRBJ2-7	CASSRTGDPYEQYF	TGTGCCAGCAGTCGGACAGGGGACCCCTACGAGCAGTACTTC
TRBV27	NA	NA	TRBJ1-5	CASRGGGALEPQHF	TGTGCCAGCAGGGGAGGGGGGGCTCTGGAGCCCCAGCATTTT
TRBV28	NA	once	TRBJ1-1	CASSRRGRTEAFF	TGTGCCAGCAGCCGCAGGGGAAGAACTGAAGCTTTCTTT
TRBV5-1	NA	NA	TRBJ1-2	CASSLNPGNYGYTF	TGCGCCAGCAGCCTGAACCCGGGGAACTATGGCTACACCTTC
TRBV19	TRBD1	NA	TRBJ1-2	CASSDGQGGLYGYTF	TGTGCCAGTAGTGACGGACAGGGGGGTTTATATGGCTACACCTTC
TRBV20-1	NA	NA	TRBJ2-7	CSAPGGIRQYF	TGCAGTGCGCCTGGAGGGATCCGGCAGTACTTC
TRBV11-3	NA	NA	TRBJ1-1	CASSWGDTEAFF	TGTGCCAGCAGCTGGGGCGACACTGAAGCTTTCTTT
TRBV28	NA	NA	TRBJ1-1	CASSLEQGTEAFF	TGTGCCAGCAGTTTAGAGCAGGGCACTGAAGCTTTCTTT
TRBV6-5	NA	few	TRBJ1-4	CASGDLGQLNEKLFF	TGTGCCAGCGGGGATCTTGGACAGCTTAATGAAAAACTGTTTTTT
TRBV25-1	TRBD1	NA	TRBJ2-6	CASSVQGGTGANVLTF	TGTGCCAGCAGTGTACAGGGGGGAACTGGGGCCAACGTCCTGACTTTC
TRBV10-3	TRBD1	NA	TRBJ1-4	CAISEQGTREKLFF	TGTGCCATCAGTGAACAGGGGACGCGTGAAAAACTGTTTTTT
TRBV28	NA	NA	TRBJ1-1	CASSLWGEGAFF	TGTGCCAGCAGTTTATGGGGGGAGGGGGCTTTCTTT